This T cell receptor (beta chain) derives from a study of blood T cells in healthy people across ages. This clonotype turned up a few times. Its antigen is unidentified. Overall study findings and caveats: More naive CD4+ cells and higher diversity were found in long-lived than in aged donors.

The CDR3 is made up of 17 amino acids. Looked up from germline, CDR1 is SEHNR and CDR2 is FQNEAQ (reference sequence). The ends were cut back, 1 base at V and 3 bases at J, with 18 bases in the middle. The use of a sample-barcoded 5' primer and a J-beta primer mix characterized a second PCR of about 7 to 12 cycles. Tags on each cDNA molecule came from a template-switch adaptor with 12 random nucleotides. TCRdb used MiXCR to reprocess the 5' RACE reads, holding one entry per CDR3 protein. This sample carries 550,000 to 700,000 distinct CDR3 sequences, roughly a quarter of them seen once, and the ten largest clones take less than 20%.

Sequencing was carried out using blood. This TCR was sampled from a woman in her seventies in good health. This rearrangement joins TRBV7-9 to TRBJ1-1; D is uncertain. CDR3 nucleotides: TGTGCCAGCAGCTTAGGGCCACTTGTCGCGAGGGACACTGAAGCTTTCTTT. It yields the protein CASSLGPLVARDTEAFF. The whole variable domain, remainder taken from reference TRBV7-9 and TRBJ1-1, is DTGVSQNPRHKITKRGQNVTFRCDPISEHNRLYWYRQTLGQGPEFLTYFQNEAQLEKSRLLSDRFSAERPKGSFSTLEIQRTEQGDSAMYLCASSLGPLVARDTEAFFGQGTRLTVV.